This T cell receptor beta chain was sequenced during a study of OX40 agonist ivuxolimab in advanced cancers. No patient had autoimmune disease or received systemic immunosuppression. The CDR3 consists of 13 residues. V was shortened by 0 bases and J by 4 bases, with 8 bases between the two germline ends. The V gene's germline CDR1 is SGHRS and CDR2 YFSETQ. Here immunoSEQ multiplex PCR was the method, and the copy in TCRdb shows in-frame clones only, minus some. The table records some 100,000 clones, about 84% of them present only once. The clonotype was recovered from an adult with an advanced solid tumor such as melanoma, head and neck, liver or kidney cancer. Sequenced here: CD4+ or CD8+ T cells sorted from blood, sampled in a trial of the OX40 agonist ivuxolimab. This chain connects TRBV5-1 to TRBJ2-7, with unresolved D. This chain's CDR3 is CASSLGGVYEQYF. CDR3 nucleotides: TGCGCCAGCAGCTTGGGTGGGGTATACGAGCAGTACTTC.